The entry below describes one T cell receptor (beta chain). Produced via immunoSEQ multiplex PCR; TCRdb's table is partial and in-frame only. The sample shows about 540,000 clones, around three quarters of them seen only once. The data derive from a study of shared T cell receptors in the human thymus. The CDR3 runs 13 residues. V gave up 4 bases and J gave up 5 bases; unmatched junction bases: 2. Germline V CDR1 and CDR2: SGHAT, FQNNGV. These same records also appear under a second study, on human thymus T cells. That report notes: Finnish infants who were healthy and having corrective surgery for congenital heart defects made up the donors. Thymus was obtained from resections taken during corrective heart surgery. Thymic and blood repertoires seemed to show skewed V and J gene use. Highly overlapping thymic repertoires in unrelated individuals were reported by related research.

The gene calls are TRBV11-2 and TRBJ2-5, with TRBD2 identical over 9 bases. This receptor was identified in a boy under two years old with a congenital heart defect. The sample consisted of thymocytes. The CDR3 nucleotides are TGTGCCAGCAGCTCCGGACTAGCGGAGACCCAGTACTTC. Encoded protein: CASSSGLAETQYF.